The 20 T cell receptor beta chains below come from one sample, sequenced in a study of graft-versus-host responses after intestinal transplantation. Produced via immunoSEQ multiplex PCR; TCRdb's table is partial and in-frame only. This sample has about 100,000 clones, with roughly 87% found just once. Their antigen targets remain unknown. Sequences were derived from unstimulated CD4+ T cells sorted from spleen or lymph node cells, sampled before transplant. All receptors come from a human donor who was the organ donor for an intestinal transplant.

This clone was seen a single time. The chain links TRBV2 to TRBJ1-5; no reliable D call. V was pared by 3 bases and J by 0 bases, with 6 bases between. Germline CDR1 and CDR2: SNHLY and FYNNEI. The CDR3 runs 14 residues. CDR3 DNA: TGTGCCAGCAGTGATGGTGGTAGCAATCAGCCCCAGCATTTT. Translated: CASSDGGSNQPQHF.

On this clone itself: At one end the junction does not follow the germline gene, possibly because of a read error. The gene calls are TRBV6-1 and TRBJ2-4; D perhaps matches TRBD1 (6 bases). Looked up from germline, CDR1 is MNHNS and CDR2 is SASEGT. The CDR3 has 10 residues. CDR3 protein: CAGRGPFVYF. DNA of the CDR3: TGTGCCGGCAGGGGACCGTTCGTATACTTC.

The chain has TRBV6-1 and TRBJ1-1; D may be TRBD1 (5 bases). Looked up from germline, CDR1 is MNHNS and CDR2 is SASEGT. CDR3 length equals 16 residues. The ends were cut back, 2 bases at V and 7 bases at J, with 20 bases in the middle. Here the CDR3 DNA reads TGTGCCAGCAGTGAAATGGGGACTGGGCTGGGGGTTGAAGCTTTCTTT. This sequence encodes CASSEMGTGLGVEAFF.

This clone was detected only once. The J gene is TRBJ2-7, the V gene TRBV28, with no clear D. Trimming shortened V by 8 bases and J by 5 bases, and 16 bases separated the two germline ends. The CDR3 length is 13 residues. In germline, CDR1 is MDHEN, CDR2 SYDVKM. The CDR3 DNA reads TGTGCCAGCCACGGGTTTTATTCTCACGAGCAGTACTTC. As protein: CASHGFYSHEQYF.

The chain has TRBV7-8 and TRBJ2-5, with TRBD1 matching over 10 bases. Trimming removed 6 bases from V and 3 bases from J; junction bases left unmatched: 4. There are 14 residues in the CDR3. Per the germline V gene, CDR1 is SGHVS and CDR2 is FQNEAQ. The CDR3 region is CASRTGGFKETQYF. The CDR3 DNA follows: TGTGCCAGCAGGACAGGGGGCTTTAAAGAGACCCAGTACTTC. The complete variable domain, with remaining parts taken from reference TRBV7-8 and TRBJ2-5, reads GAGVSQSPRYKVAKRGQDVALRCDPISGHVSLFWYQQALGQGPEFLTYFQNEAQLDKSGLPSDRFFAERPEGSVSTLKIQRTQQEDSAVYLCASRTGGFKETQYFGPGTRLLVL.

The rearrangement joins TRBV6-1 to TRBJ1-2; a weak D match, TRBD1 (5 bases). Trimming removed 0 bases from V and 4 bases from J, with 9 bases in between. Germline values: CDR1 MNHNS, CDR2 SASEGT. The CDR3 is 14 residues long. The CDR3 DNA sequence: TGTGCCAGCAGTGAAGCGCAGGGAACCTATGGCTACACCTTC. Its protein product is CASSEAQGTYGYTF.

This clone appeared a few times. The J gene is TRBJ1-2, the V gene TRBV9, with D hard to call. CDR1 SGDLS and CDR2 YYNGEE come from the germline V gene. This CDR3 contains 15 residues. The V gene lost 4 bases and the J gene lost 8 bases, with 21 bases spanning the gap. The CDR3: CASSPQTQPQRGYTF. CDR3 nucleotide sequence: TGTGCCAGCAGCCCTCAGACACAGCCCCAGCGGGGCTACACCTTC.

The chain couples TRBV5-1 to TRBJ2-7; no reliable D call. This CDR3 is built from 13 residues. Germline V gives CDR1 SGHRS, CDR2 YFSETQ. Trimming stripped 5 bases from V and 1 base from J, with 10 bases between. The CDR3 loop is CASRAGFSYEQYF. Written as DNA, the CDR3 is TGCGCCAGCAGGGCCGGGTTTTCCTACGAGCAGTACTTC.

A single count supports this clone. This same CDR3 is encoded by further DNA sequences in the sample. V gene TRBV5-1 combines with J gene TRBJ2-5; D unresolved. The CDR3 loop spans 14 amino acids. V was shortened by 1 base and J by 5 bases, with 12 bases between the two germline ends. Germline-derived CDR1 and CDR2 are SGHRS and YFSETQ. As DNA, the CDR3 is TGCGCCAGCAGCTTGAGTGGCGGCCGGGAGACCCAGTACTTC. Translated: CASSLSGGRETQYF.

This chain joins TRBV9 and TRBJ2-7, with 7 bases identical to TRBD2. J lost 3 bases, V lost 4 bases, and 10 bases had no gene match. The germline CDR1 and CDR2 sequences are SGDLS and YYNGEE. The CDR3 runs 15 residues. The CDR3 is CASSPTIWGGYEQYF. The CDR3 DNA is TGTGCCAGCAGCCCCACTATCTGGGGGGGCTACGAGCAGTACTTC.

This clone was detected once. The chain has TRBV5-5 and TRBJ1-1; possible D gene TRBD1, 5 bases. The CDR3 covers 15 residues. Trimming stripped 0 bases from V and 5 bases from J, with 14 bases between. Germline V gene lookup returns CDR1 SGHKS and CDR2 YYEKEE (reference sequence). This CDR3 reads CASSLAGQGGTEAFF. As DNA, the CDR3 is TGTGCCAGCAGCTTGGCGGGTCAGGGAGGGACTGAAGCTTTCTTT.

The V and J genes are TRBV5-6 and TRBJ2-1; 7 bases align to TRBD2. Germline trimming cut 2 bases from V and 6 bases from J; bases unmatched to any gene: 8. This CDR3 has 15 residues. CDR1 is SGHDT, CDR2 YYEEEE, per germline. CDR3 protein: CASSFGLGAGNEQFF. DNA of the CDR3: TGTGCCAGCAGCTTTGGACTAGGGGCAGGCAATGAGCAGTTCTTC.

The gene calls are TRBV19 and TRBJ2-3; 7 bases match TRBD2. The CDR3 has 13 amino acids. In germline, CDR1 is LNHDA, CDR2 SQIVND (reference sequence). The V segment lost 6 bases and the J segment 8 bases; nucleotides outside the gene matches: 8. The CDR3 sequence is CASRGDYRGTQYF. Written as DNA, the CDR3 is TGTGCCAGTAGGGGGGACTATCGAGGTACGCAGTATTTT.

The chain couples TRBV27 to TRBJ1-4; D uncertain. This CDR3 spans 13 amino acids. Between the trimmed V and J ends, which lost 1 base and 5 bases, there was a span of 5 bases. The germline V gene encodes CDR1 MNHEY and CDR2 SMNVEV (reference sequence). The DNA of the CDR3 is TGTGCCAGCAGTTTATGGCTCAATGAAAAACTGTTTTTT. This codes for CASSLWLNEKLFF.

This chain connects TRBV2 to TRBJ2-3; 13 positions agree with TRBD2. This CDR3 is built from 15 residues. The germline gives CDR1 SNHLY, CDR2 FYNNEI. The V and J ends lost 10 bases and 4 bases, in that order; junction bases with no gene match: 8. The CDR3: CATAPGLAGADTQYF. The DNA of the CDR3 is TGTGCCACCGCCCCCGGACTAGCGGGGGCAGATACGCAGTATTTT.

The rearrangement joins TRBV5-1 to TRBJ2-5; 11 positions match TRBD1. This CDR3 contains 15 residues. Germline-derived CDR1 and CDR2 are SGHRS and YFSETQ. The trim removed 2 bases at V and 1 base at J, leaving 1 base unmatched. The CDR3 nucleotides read TGCGCCAGCAGCTTCGGGACAGGGGGCCAAGAGACCCAGTACTTC. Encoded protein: CASSFGTGGQETQYF.

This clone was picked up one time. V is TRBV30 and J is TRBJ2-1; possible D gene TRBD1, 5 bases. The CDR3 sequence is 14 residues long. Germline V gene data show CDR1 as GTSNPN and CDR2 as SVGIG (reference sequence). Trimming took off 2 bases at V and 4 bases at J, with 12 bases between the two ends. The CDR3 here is CAWSSRAVYNEQFF. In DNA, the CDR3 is TGTGCCTGGAGTAGCAGGGCGGTTTACAATGAGCAGTTCTTC.

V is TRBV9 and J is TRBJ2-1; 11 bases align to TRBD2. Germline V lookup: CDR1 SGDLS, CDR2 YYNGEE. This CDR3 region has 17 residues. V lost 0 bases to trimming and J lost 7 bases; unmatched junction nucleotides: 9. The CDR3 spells CASSVAGPSGGLNEQFF. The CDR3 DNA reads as TGTGCCAGCAGCGTAGCTGGGCCTAGCGGGGGGTTAAATGAGCAGTTCTTC.

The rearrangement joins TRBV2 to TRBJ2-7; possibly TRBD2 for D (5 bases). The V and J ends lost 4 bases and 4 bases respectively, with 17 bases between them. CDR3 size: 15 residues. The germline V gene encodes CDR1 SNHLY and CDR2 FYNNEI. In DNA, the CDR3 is TGTGCCAGCAGTGGTCGAGGGCAATCCTTTTACGAGCAGTACTTC. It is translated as CASSGRGQSFYEQYF.

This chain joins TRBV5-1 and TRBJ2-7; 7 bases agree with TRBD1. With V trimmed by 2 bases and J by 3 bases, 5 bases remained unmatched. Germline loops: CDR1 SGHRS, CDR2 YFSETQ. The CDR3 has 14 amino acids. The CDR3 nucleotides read TGCGCCAGCAGCTTACAGGGGATCGGCTACGAGCAGTACTTC. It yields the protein CASSLQGIGYEQYF.